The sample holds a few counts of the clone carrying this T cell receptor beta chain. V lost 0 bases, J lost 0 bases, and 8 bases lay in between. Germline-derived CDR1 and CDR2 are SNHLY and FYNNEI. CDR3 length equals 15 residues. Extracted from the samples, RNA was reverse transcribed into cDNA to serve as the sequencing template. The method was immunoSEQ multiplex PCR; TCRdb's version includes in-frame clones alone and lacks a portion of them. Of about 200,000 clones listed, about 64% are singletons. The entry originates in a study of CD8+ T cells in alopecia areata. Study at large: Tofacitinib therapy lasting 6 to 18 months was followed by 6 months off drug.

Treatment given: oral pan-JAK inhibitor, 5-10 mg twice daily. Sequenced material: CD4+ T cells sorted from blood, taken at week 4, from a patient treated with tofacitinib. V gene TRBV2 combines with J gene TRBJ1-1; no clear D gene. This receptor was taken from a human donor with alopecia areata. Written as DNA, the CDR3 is TGTGCCAGCAGTGAAGCTGAACGGATGAACACTGAAGCTTTCTTT. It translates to CASSEAERMNTEAFF.